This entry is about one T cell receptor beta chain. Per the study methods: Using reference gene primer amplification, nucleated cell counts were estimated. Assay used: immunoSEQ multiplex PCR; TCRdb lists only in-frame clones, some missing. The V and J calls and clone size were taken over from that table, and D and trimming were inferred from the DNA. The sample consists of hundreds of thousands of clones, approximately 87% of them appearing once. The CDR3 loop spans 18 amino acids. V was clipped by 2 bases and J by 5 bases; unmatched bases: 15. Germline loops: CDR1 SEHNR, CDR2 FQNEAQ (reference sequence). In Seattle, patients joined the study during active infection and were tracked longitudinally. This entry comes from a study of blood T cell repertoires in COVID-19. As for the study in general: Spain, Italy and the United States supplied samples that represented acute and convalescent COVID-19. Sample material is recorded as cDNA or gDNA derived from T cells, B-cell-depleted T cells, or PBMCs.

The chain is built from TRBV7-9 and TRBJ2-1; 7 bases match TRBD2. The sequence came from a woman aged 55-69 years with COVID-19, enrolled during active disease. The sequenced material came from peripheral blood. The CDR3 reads CASSLFGLRSGNHNEQFF. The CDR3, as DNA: TGTGCCAGCAGCTTATTTGGGTTAAGGAGCGGGAACCACAATGAGCAGTTCTTC. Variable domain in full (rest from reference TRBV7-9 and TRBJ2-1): DTGVSQNPRHKITKRGQNVTFRCDPISEHNRLYWYRQTLGQGPEFLTYFQNEAQLEKSRLLSDRFSAERPKGSFSTLEIQRTEQGDSAMYLCASSLFGLRSGNHNEQFFGPGTRLTVL.